This T cell receptor beta chain was captured by sequencing in a study of T cell repertoires in cytomegalovirus infection. The J segment lost 4 bases and the V segment lost 5 bases, leaving 8 bases of the junction unmatched. This CDR3 is 15 amino acids long. Germline V gene data show CDR1 as LGHDT and CDR2 as YNNKEL (reference sequence). Concerning this clonotype: The antigen remains unidentified.

Using its own MiXCR run on the reads, TCRdb lists one record per CDR3 protein. The profile shows approximately 89,000 distinct CDR3 sequences, about 29% of them singletons. This chain uses TRBV3-1 with TRBJ1-1, with 9 bases that match TRBD1. The receptor was derived from a human donor in good health (CMV status not recorded). Some clones in this sample may be carry-over from other donors' samples. Material: CD8+ T cells from cultured PBMCs, obtained from culture after CMV antigen stimulation. CDR3 region: CASSFVRDRATEAFF. The CDR3 DNA is TGTGCCAGCAGCTTCGTCCGGGACAGGGCCACTGAAGCTTTCTTT.